The rows below give T cell receptor beta chains drawn from one sample of a study of identical twins. TCRdb re-analysed the 5' RACE reads in MiXCR, keeping a single row per CDR3 protein. The sample contains approximately 670,000 distinct CDR3 sequences, approximately 6.1% of which appear only once. Sample: naive T cells sorted from blood. Source of these receptors: a man in his late teens or twenties in good health. Both conserved end residues are part of each CDR3. The D gene is left open where the match is weak. Only some rows state a clone size, as once, few, many or a class for expanded clones.

D gene,J gene,clone size,V gene,CDR3 DNA,CDR3 protein
.,TRBJ2-1,many,TRBV5-1,TGCGCCAGCAGCTTGAGTGGCGGGTCAAATGAGCAGTTCTTC,CASSLSGGSNEQFF
.,TRBJ2-3,many,TRBV9,TGTGCCAGCAGCGGCGGGTCCGGGGATACGCAGTATTTT,CASSGGSGDTQYF
.,TRBJ1-2,many,TRBV9,TGTGCCAGCAGCGTAGAGGAAAGGGTGGGGACTTATGGCTACACCTTC,CASSVEERVGTYGYTF
.,TRBJ2-3,few,TRBV12-3/TRBV12-4,TGTGCCAGCAGCCAGATTCCCAGGGAGACTAGCACAGATACGCAGTATTTT,CASSQIPRETSTDTQYF
.,TRBJ2-3,many,TRBV4-1,TGCGCCAGCAGCCAAGACATGGGTGGCGATACGCAGTATTTT,CASSQDMGGDTQYF
.,TRBJ1-5,many,TRBV15,TGTGCCACCAGCAGAGATTTGAAACCGGGGAGTCAGCCCCAGCATTTT,CATSRDLKPGSQPQHF
TRBD2,TRBJ2-1,.,TRBV15,TGTGCCACCAGAACCACCGGGACTAGTCAGTTCTTC,CATRTTGTSQFF
TRBD1,TRBJ2-4,.,TRBV27,TGTGCCAGCAGGCCGGCCGGGACAGGGGGGGACATTCAGTACTTC,CASRPAGTGGDIQYF
TRBD1,TRBJ2-7,many,TRBV29-1,TGCAGCGTACGGGACAGGGTAACCTACGAGCAGTACTTC,CSVRDRVTYEQYF
.,TRBJ2-5,few,TRBV20-1,TGCAGTGCTAGAGATTCTTCGTGGGGTTCCCAAGAGACCCAGTACTTC,CSARDSSWGSQETQYF
TRBD1,TRBJ1-6,many,TRBV5-1,TGCGCCAGCAGCATGACAGGGGAAAATTCACCCCTCCACTTT,CASSMTGENSPLHF
TRBD1,TRBJ2-5,once,TRBV5-1,TGCGCCAGCAGCCCCATAGCAGGGGGCTCGGGGGAGACCCAGTACTTC,CASSPIAGGSGETQYF
.,TRBJ2-2,many,TRBV10-1,TGCGCCAGCAGTGATGGTTACCCGGGGGGCGCGAACACCGGGGAGCTGTTTTTT,CASSDGYPGGANTGELFF
.,TRBJ2-5,many,TRBV10-3,TGTGCCATCAGTGGTACAGCAGGAGGGGAGACCCAGTACTTC,CAISGTAGGETQYF
.,TRBJ2-5,many,TRBV12-3/TRBV12-4,TGTGCCAGCAGAATACAGGAGACCCAGTACTTC,CASRIQETQYF
.,TRBJ1-5,few,TRBV5-1,TGCGCCAGCAGCTTGGAAGGGGTGCAGCCCCAGCATTTT,CASSLEGVQPQHF
.,TRBJ1-5,many,TRBV3-1,TGTGCCAGCAGCCAAGGCGGTGATCAGCCCCAGCATTTT,CASSQGGDQPQHF
.,TRBJ2-1,many,TRBV28,TGTGCCAGCAGTCCCATAAACAATGAGCAGTTCTTC,CASSPINNEQFF
.,TRBJ1-4,many,TRBV6-1,TGTGCCAGCGGCTCACCGGTTGACCGTGAAAAACTGTTTTTT,CASGSPVDREKLFF
TRBD2,TRBJ2-1,many,TRBV20-1,TGCAGTGCTAGAGATCCTCGGACTAGCGGGGCTAATGAGCAGTTCTTC,CSARDPRTSGANEQFF
TRBD1,TRBJ2-3,many,TRBV29-1,TGCAGCGTTCGCAAGTGGACAGGGGGCTTAACTGATACGCAGTATTTT,CSVRKWTGGLTDTQYF
.,TRBJ1-1,many,TRBV6-1,TGTGCCAGCAGTCCCCCGGAAGGGATTAAGGCGGCTGGAGCTTTCTTT,CASSPPEGIKAAGAFF
TRBD1,TRBJ2-2,many,TRBV4-2,TGTGCCAGCAGCGCTACAGGGGGAGAGCCCGGGGAGCTGTTTTTT,CASSATGGEPGELFF
.,TRBJ1-3,many,TRBV4-1,TGCGCCAGCAGCCAAGATATCCCACAGGGCTCTGGAAACACCATATATTTT,CASSQDIPQGSGNTIYF
TRBD1,TRBJ1-5,few,TRBV7-9,TGTGCCAGCAGCTTAGTTTTAGGGGACAGGGGCAATCAGCCCCAGCATTTT,CASSLVLGDRGNQPQHF
.,TRBJ1-5,.,TRBV6-5,TGTGCCAGCAGTTACTCCCCCGGGACAAGCAATCAGCCCCAGCATTTT,CASSYSPGTSNQPQHF
.,TRBJ2-1,.,TRBV7-9,TGTGCCAGCAGCTTATCGGGCTCAGCGGTCTACAATGAGCAGTTCTTC,CASSLSGSAVYNEQFF
.,TRBJ1-4,few,TRBV18,TGTGCCAGCTCACCCATCGGACTACGAGAAGGTGAAAAACTGTTTTTT,CASSPIGLREGEKLFF
TRBD2,TRBJ2-4,.,TRBV5-1,TGCGCCAGCAGCTCCGGACTAGCGGGATATCAGGATCAGTACTTC,CASSSGLAGYQDQYF
.,TRBJ2-2,once,TRBV7-6,TGTGCCGGGGCTGGGCAAGGGAACACCGGGGAGCTGTTTTTT,CAGAGQGNTGELFF
.,TRBJ2-2,many,TRBV12-3/TRBV12-4,TGTGCCAGCAGACGACTCACCGGGGAGCTGTTTTTT,CASRRLTGELFF
TRBD2,TRBJ2-7,few,TRBV12-3/TRBV12-4,TGTGCCAGCAGTTTAGAAGTTGGGGCGGCGGGAGTGGAGCAGTACTTC,CASSLEVGAAGVEQYF
.,TRBJ2-3,.,TRBV27,TGTGCCAGCATGGTTCGGGCCCCCACAGATACGCAGTATTTT,CASMVRAPTDTQYF
.,TRBJ2-2,many,TRBV7-9,TGTGCCAGCATCAGGACAGCCCTTAACACCGGGGAGCTGTTTTTT,CASIRTALNTGELFF
.,TRBJ2-2,many,TRBV10-3,TGTGCCACAGCCTCCACCGGGGAGCTGTTTTTT,CATASTGELFF
.,TRBJ1-1,.,TRBV6-2/TRBV6-3,TGTGCCAGGGATTCTTGGACAGAGAACACTGAAGCTTTCTTT,CARDSWTENTEAFF
.,TRBJ2-4,many,TRBV12-3/TRBV12-4,TGTGCCAGCGTGGAGACTCTAGCCAAAAACATTCAGTACTTC,CASVETLAKNIQYF
.,TRBJ2-7,.,TRBV28,TGTGCCAGCAGTTTTAACGGTCCCTACGAGCAGTACTTC,CASSFNGPYEQYF
TRBD2,TRBJ2-1,.,TRBV11-2,TGTGCCAGCAGCTCAGAACTAGGGACTAGCGTTTACAATGAGCAGTTCTTC,CASSSELGTSVYNEQFF
TRBD2,TRBJ2-1,many,TRBV6-2/TRBV6-3,TGTGCCAGCAGTTACTCGGCGGGAGGTTGGGATGAGCAGTTCTTC,CASSYSAGGWDEQFF
.,TRBJ1-1,many,TRBV29-1,TGCAGCGTTGAGTTAGGTTTTATGAACACTGAAGCTTTCTTT,CSVELGFMNTEAFF
.,TRBJ2-3,few,TRBV7-3,TGTGCCAGCAGCGGGACTCATAGCACAGATACGCAGTATTTT,CASSGTHSTDTQYF
.,TRBJ2-1,.,TRBV21-1,TGTGCCAGCAGCAAAGCGCCCTCTCTTGCGTTCTTC,CASSKAPSLAFF
.,TRBJ2-3,many,TRBV29-1,TGCAGCGTTCCCATCGTCGGGACTAGCACAGATACGCAGTATTTT,CSVPIVGTSTDTQYF
.,TRBJ2-1,.,TRBV15,TGTGCCACCAGGGAGTCCAGGAGGGGGTCCTACAATGAGCAGTTCTTC,CATRESRRGSYNEQFF
.,TRBJ1-1,many,TRBV18,TGTGCCAGCTCATACCTTACAGGGCATAACACTGAAGCTTTCTTT,CASSYLTGHNTEAFF
.,TRBJ1-1,few,TRBV7-9,TGTGCCAGCAGCTCCTCGGGAGGTTTGGTAGCTTTCTTT,CASSSSGGLVAFF
.,TRBJ1-4,few,TRBV11-2,TGTGCCAGCAGCTTAGGTTTGACAGCAACTAATGAAAAACTGTTTTTT,CASSLGLTATNEKLFF
TRBD1,TRBJ2-1,few,TRBV2,TGTGCCAGCAAGGGGGCGCGGAACTACAATGAGCAGTTCTTC,CASKGARNYNEQFF
TRBD1,TRBJ2-1,.,TRBV3-1,TGTGCCAGCAGCCGACAGGGGGGACCAAATGAGCAGTTCTTC,CASSRQGGPNEQFF
.,TRBJ2-6,few,TRBV10-3,TGTGCCATCAGTGACCCGACAGACGACTCTGGGGCCAACGTCCTGACTTTC,CAISDPTDDSGANVLTF
.,TRBJ1-1,many,TRBV29-1,TGCAGCGTTGTCGGGGATTTGACAGCGCCCTTGAACACTGAAGCTTTCTTT,CSVVGDLTAPLNTEAFF
.,TRBJ2-5,many,TRBV12-3/TRBV12-4,TGTGCCAGCAGTTTTGAGGCCGAGACCCAGTACTTC,CASSFEAETQYF
.,TRBJ1-1,many,TRBV4-3,TGCGCCAGCAGCTTTTCTTGGGGGAACACTGAAGCTTTCTTT,CASSFSWGNTEAFF